This TCR beta chain came from a study of blood T cell repertoires in COVID-19 (dated by TCRdb to the early 2020s). With regard to the full study: Samples covering the acute and convalescent phases of COVID-19 were provided by collaborators in the United States, Italy and Spain. The prospective study material was composed of cDNA or gDNA derived from T cells, B-cell-depleted T cells, or PBMCs. Deeply sampled blood TCRbeta repertoires from subjects exposed to, actively infected with, or recovered from COVID-19 were included in the dataset. A freely available public database, intended as a resource for researchers studying the immune response to SARS-CoV-2, is where the repertoires were released. The samples were drawn from two sources: the first 160 participants of the ongoing ImmuneRACE study, and 950 to 1,500 subjects contributed by 6 global collaborators. A de-identified subject ID, COVID-19 status, age in years and sex were almost always included in the sample metadata. HLA class I and class II types, where available, came from metadata supplied by the sample provider rather than from assay-based typing. General findings and caveats noted by the study authors: The amount of clinical and demographic metadata varied by source and participant and was provided uncurated.

TCRbeta CDR3 regions were amplified from genomic DNA by means of the immunoSEQ Assay, a bias-controlled multiplex PCR. From the authors' description of their analysis: The number of nucleated cells in each sample was estimated from the amplification of reference gene primers within the assay. Sequence reads were collapsed and filtered to measure the absolute abundance of every unique TCRbeta CDR3 rearrangement. For each sample, productive Simpson clonality was calculated as the square root of Simpson's diversity index across productive rearrangements. Drawn from immuneACCESS, this table holds only the in-frame rearrangements with V and J called that TCRdb kept. Clones are partly lost; checked studies trace under half to an unresolved V gene and leave the rest unexplained. That table gives V, J and clone size, and the DNA gave D and trimming. This sample comprises 70,000 to 75,000 clones, about nine tenths of them detected only once. Jointly, the top ten make up just over 5% of the sample.

On this clone itself: Its antigen target is currently unknown. The input lacks base qualities; no much larger clone sits a single base away.

The junction shows trimming of 2 bases on V and 0 bases on J, and the gene matches do not reach 4 bases of it. CDR1 and CDR2 are read off the germline V gene as MNHNS and SASEGT. Inclusive of the bounding cysteine and phenylalanine, the CDR3 is 16 residues long. The only DNA kept is the CDR3, 48 bases in frame from the first base. Each collaborating institution followed its own protocols to collect whole blood in K2EDTA tubes. For TCRbeta analysis, collaborators shipped samples in one of three forms: frozen whole blood, isolated PBMCs, or DNA extracted from either of those sample types. This clonotype was obtained from a woman younger than 30 with acute or convalescent COVID-19. Here the chain combines TRBV6-1 and TRBJ1-2, with 9 bases aligning to TRBD1. Sequencing was performed on peripheral blood. The CDR3 corresponds to CASSESRQGANYGYTF. The base sequence is TGTGCCAGCAGTGAAAGTAGACAGGGGGCTAACTATGGCTACACCTTC.